These T cell receptor beta chains were read from a single sample in a study of shared clonotypes between healthy human individuals. TCRdb's table, derived via immunoSEQ multiplex PCR, lists solely in-frame clones and lacks some. In the table there are fewer than 2.5 million clones, over 85% of which are singletons. The sequenced sample was naive CD4+ T cells from PBMCs. The receptors were sampled from a man between 18 and 35 years old in good health. Some clones in this sample may be carry-over from other donors' samples. CDR3s include the opening cysteine and the closing phenylalanine or tryptophan. A D gene is named only where the DNA matches it firmly. Clone size is given for some rows only: seen once, a few or many times, or a class if the clone is expanded.

V	J	size	D	DNA	CDR3
TRBV30	TRBJ2-7	NA	NA	TGTGCCTGGAGACGCACAGGGCCTTCCTACGAGCAGTACTTC	CAWRRTGPSYEQYF
TRBV28	TRBJ1-3	once	TRBD1	TGTGCCAGCAGTCCTACAGGGGGCAGGGGAGGAAACACCATATATTTT	CASSPTGGRGGNTIYF
TRBV7-8	TRBJ1-1	NA	NA	TGTGCCAGCAGCTTCCTCTCGACAGGTAGGACTGAAGCTTTCTTT	CASSFLSTGRTEAFF
TRBV28	TRBJ2-7	NA	NA	TGTGCCAGCAGCATCTTCAGCTACGAGCAGTACTTC	CASSIFSYEQYF
TRBV5-8	TRBJ1-2	NA	NA	TGTGCCAGCAGCTTGGTCCCTCGGGGGGGGGCCAATGGCTACACCTTC	CASSLVPRGGANGYTF
TRBV30	TRBJ2-3	NA	NA	TGTGCCTGGAGCCTCTCCCAGAGGACAGATACGCAGTATTTT	CAWSLSQRTDTQYF
TRBV7-9	TRBJ2-7	once	NA	TGTGCCAGCAGCCGTGAGACGCACGAGCAGTACTTC	CASSRETHEQYF
TRBV9	TRBJ2-3	NA	TRBD2	TGTGCCAGCAGCGTCCTTAGCGGGAGGGCCGTAGATACGCAGTATTTT	CASSVLSGRAVDTQYF
TRBV28	TRBJ1-1	once	NA	TGTGCCAGCAGCCTCGTAGGGCTAAGATTGAACACTGAAGCTTTCTTT	CASSLVGLRLNTEAFF
TRBV7-8	TRBJ1-3	NA	NA	TGTGCCAGCACCCCCGGGGGGTCCCAGGACACCATATATTTT	CASTPGGSQDTIYF
TRBV5-4	TRBJ2-7	NA	NA	TGTGCCAGCAGCTTGCAGTTAGTCTCCTACGAGCAGTACTTC	CASSLQLVSYEQYF
TRBV7-2	TRBJ2-7	NA	NA	TGTGCCAGCAGCCGCACCCCTACAGGGTCCTACGAGCAGTACTTC	CASSRTPTGSYEQYF
TRBV15	TRBJ1-2	NA	NA	TGTGCCACCAGCAGAGATTTGGGGGGGTATGGCTACACCTTC	CATSRDLGGYGYTF
TRBV5-4	TRBJ1-5	NA	NA	TGTGCCAGCAGCTCCGGAGGGGGGAATCAGCCCCAGCATTTT	CASSSGGGNQPQHF
TRBV2	TRBJ2-3	NA	TRBD2	TGTGCCAGCAGTAGGGGACTAGCGGGCACAGATACGCAGTATTTT	CASSRGLAGTDTQYF
TRBV5-6	TRBJ1-1	NA	NA	TGTGCCAGCAGCTCGGGCCTAAACACTGAAGCTTTCTTT	CASSSGLNTEAFF
TRBV7-2	TRBJ2-1	NA	TRBD2	TGTGCCAGCAGCAAGGGACTAGCGGGGAACAATGAGCAGTTCTTC	CASSKGLAGNNEQFF
TRBV9	TRBJ2-3	NA	TRBD2	TGTGCCAGCAGCGTCGGAGCGGGAGTATCCGATACGCAGTATTTT	CASSVGAGVSDTQYF
TRBV29-1	TRBJ2-7	NA	NA	TGCAGCGTCCCCGCGGGGTTTCCCTCCTACGAGCAGTACTTC	CSVPAGFPSYEQYF
TRBV7-3	TRBJ2-3	NA	TRBD2	TGTGCCAGCAGCTCCTCGACTAGCGGCACAGATACGCAGTATTTT	CASSSSTSGTDTQYF
TRBV5-1	TRBJ2-7	NA	TRBD2	TGCGCCAGCAGCCCCGGGACTAGCGGGTACTCCTACGAGCAGTACTTC	CASSPGTSGYSYEQYF
TRBV5-1	TRBJ1-2	NA	NA	TGCGCCAGCAGCTTGGGCGGCGGGGGCGGTGGCTACACCTTC	CASSLGGGGGGYTF
TRBV27	TRBJ2-1	NA	TRBD1	TGTGCCAGCAGTTTGGCCCACTGGCAGGGGGCGAATTACAATGAGCAGTTCTTC	CASSLAHWQGANYNEQFF
TRBV7-9	TRBJ2-7	NA	TRBD1	TGTGCCAGCGGTGACGCCCCGGGACAGGGGAGCCACGAGCAGTACTTC	CASGDAPGQGSHEQYF
TRBV5-8	TRBJ1-5	NA	NA	TGTGCCAGCAGCTTGTCAGGGAACCAGCCCCAGCATTTT	CASSLSGNQPQHF
TRBV27	TRBJ2-7	NA	NA	TGTGCCAGCAGCTCCCTGAGCGGGACACGGGGGTACGAGCAGTACTTC	CASSSLSGTRGYEQYF
TRBV28	TRBJ1-1	NA	NA	TGTGCCAGCAGTTTACTCCCACAGGGACTAAAGAGCGTTGAAGCTTTCTTT	CASSLLPQGLKSVEAFF
TRBV2	TRBJ1-5	NA	TRBD1	TGTGCCAGTGGACAGGGGGGAGGCAATCAGCCCCAGCATTTT	CASGQGGGNQPQHF
TRBV6-6	TRBJ1-2	NA	NA	TGTGCCAGCAGTTATCCCCCCCCAGAGGGTGGCTACACCTTC	CASSYPPPEGGYTF
TRBV15	TRBJ2-2	NA	NA	TGTGCCACCAGCAGAGATTTGGGGGGCGGCGGGGAGCTGTTTTTT	CATSRDLGGGGELFF
TRBV5-1	TRBJ2-7	NA	TRBD1	TGCGCCAGCAGCGAGGACAGGATCTACGAGCAGTACTTC	CASSEDRIYEQYF
TRBV19	TRBJ2-7	NA	TRBD2	TGTGCCAGTAGTACCCTCGGACTAGCGGGGGGCTACGAGCAGTACTTC	CASSTLGLAGGYEQYF
TRBV29-1	TRBJ2-1	NA	TRBD1	TGCAGCTTCCGGGACAGATACAATGAGCAGTTCTTC	CSFRDRYNEQFF
TRBV11-2	TRBJ2-3	NA	NA	TGTGCCAGCACCAAGAATCGGGGGCACGTTACGCAGTATTTT	CASTKNRGHVTQYF
TRBV5-1	TRBJ1-2	once	NA	TGCGCCAGCAGCTTCCCGGACAATGGCTACACCTTC	CASSFPDNGYTF
TRBV11-1	TRBJ2-1	NA	TRBD1	TGTGCCAGCAGCCTCCGGGACAGGGGTCGATACAATGAGCAGTTCTTC	CASSLRDRGRYNEQFF
TRBV2	TRBJ2-1	once	NA	TGTGCCAGCCTGAGGGACTTGGGAGACAATGAGCAGTTCTTC	CASLRDLGDNEQFF
TRBV5-1	TRBJ2-3	NA	NA	TGCGCCAGCAGCTTGCATCAAGATACGCAGTATTTT	CASSLHQDTQYF
TRBV9	TRBJ2-4	NA	TRBD2	TGTGCCAGCAGCGCGAGCGGGAGAGGGACCCGAAGCATTCAGTACTTC	CASSASGRGTRSIQYF
TRBV6-1	TRBJ1-4	NA	NA	TGTGCCAGCAGTGTACACCAGGGAGCAACTAATGAAAAACTGTTTTTT	CASSVHQGATNEKLFF
TRBV19	TRBJ2-6	NA	TRBD1	TGTGCCAGCAGACAGGGGGCTGGAGCTGGGGCCAACGTCCTGACTTTC	CASRQGAGAGANVLTF
TRBV7-8	TRBJ1-5	NA	NA	TGTGCCAGCAGCTTAAACAGGGACAGCAATCAGCCCCAGCATTTT	CASSLNRDSNQPQHF
TRBV15	TRBJ1-1	many	NA	TGTGCCACCAGCAGAGAAATGGTTTCAGGAGCTTTCTTT	CATSREMVSGAFF
TRBV7-6	TRBJ1-5	NA	NA	TGTGCCAGCAGCTTATCGGTAGGGGGAGCGAACCAGCCCCAGCATTTT	CASSLSVGGANQPQHF
TRBV5-4	TRBJ2-5	NA	NA	TGTGCCAGCAGCCTACCCTCTGAGACCCAGTACTTC	CASSLPSETQYF
TRBV15	TRBJ1-2	NA	NA	TGTGCCACCAGCAGAGAGGTTGGTGGCTACACCTTC	CATSREVGGYTF
TRBV18	TRBJ1-5	NA	NA	TGTGCCAGCTCGCCGGGGGGGATCTATAGCAATCAGCCCCAGCATTTT	CASSPGGIYSNQPQHF
TRBV7-3	TRBJ2-6	NA	NA	TGTGCCAGCAGCTCGGACAGATTCAACGTCCTGACTTTC	CASSSDRFNVLTF
TRBV5-1	TRBJ2-5	NA	NA	TGCGCCAGCAGCTTGGGGTCCGGTGAAGAGACCCAGTACTTC	CASSLGSGEETQYF
TRBV5-4	TRBJ1-2	NA	NA	TGTGCCAGCAGCTTGGCACAGGGACTGGGTTATGGCTACACCTTC	CASSLAQGLGYGYTF
TRBV5-8	TRBJ1-2	NA	NA	TGTGCCAGCAGCTTGATTAGACAGGAGACTAACTATGGCTACACCTTC	CASSLIRQETNYGYTF